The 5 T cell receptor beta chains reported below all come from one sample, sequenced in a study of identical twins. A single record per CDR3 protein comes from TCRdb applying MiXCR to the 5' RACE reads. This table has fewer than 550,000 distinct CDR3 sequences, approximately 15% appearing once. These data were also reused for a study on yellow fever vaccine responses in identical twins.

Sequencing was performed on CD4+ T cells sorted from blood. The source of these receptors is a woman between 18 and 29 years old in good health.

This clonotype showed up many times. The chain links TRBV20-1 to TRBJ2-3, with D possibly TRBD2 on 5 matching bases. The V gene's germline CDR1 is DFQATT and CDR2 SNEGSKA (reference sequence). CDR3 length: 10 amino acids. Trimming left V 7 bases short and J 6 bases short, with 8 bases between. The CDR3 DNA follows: TGCAGTGGGAGGTGGGATACGCAGTATTTT. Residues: CSGRWDTQYF.

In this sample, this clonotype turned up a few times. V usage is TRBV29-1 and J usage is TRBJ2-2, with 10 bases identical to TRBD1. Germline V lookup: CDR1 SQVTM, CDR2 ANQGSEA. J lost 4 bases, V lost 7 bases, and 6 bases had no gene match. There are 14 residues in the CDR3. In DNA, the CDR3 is TGCAGCGGGGGGGACAGGGGCGGCACCGGGGAGCTGTTTTTT. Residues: CSGGDRGGTGELFF.

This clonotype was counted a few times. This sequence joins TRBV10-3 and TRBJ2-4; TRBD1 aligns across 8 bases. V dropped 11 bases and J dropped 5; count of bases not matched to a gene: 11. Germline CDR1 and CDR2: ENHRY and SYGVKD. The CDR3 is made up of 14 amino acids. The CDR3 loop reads CARSRDRSQNIQYF. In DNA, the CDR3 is TGTGCCCGAAGTCGGGACAGGTCCCAAAACATTCAGTACTTC.

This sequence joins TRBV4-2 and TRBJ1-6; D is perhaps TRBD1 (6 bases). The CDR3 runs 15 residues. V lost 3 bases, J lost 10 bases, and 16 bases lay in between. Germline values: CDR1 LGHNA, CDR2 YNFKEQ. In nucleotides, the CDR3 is TGTGCCAGCAGCCAGGCCCAGGGGACTGGATCACCCCTCCACTTT. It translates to CASSQAQGTGSPLHF.

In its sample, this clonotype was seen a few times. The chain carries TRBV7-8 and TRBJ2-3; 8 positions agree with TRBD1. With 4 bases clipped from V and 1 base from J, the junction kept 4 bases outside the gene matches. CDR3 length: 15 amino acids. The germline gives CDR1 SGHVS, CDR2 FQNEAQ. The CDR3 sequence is CASSSGGPGTDTQYF. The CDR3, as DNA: TGTGCCAGCAGCTCAGGGGGCCCCGGCACAGATACGCAGTATTTT.